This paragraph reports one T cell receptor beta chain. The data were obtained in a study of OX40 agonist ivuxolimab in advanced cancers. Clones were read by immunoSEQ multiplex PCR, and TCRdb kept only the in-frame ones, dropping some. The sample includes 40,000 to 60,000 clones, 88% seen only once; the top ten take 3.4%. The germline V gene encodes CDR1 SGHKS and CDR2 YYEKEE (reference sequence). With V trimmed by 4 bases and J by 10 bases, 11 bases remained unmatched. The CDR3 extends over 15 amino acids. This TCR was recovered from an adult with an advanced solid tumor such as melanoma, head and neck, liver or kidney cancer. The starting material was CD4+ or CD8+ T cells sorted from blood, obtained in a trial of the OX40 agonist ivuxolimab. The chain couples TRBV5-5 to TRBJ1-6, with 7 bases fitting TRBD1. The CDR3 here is CASSIDDRDASPLHF. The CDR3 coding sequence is TGTGCCAGCAGCATAGATGACAGGGATGCATCACCCCTCCACTTT. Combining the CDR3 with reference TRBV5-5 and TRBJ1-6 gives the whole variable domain DAGVTQSPTHLIKTRGQQVTLRCSPISGHKSVSWYQQVLGQGPQFIFQYYEKEERGRGNFPDRFSARQFPNYSSELNVNALLLGDSALYLCASSIDDRDASPLHFGNGTRLTVT.